Listed here are 18 T cell receptor beta chains from one sample, sequenced in a study of cytomegalovirus exposure and HLA in healthy donors. The PCR used 60 Vbeta and 13 Jbeta primers. Method: immunoSEQ multiplex PCR; TCRdb's copy keeps in-frame clones and lacks some. The sample consists of 170,000 or so clones, just under 80% of them appearing once. Sequencing used PBMCs. These receptors were taken from a woman aged 50 to 65 in good health and CMV-seropositive.

The chain is built from TRBV4-1 and TRBJ2-7; 9 nucleotides match TRBD1. Germline trimming cut 4 bases from V and 2 bases from J; bases unmatched to any gene: 6. CDR1 and CDR2 (germline): MGHRA, YSYEKL. The CDR3 extends over 15 amino acids. The CDR3 reads CASSRSGTGTYEQYF. In DNA, the CDR3 is TGCGCCAGCAGCCGTTCCGGGACAGGGACCTACGAGCAGTACTTC.

The chain recombines TRBV9 with TRBJ2-7; TRBD1 matches 10 bases. The CDR3 is 15 residues long. The V gene end was trimmed by 0 bases and the J gene end by 5 bases; junction bases not matched to a gene: 5. CDR1 and CDR2 from the germline V gene are SGDLS and YYNGEE. DNA of the CDR3: TGTGCCAGCAGCGTAGGGGGGACAGGGGCTCACGAGCAGTACTTC. This codes for CASSVGGTGAHEQYF.

This clone occurred a few times. This chain connects TRBV20-1 to TRBJ2-5; D gene unclear. The V and J ends lost 3 bases and 12 bases respectively, with 14 bases between them. The CDR3 is made up of 11 amino acids. Per germline, CDR1 DFQATT and CDR2 SNEGSKA (reference sequence). The CDR3 DNA reads TGCAGTGCTAGCCCCGCGACCGAGGAGTACTTC. It translates to CSASPATEEYF.

This chain uses TRBV2 with TRBJ2-2, with 8 bases aligning to TRBD2. V shed 6 bases, J shed 3 bases, and the junction held 6 bases outside the gene matches. Germline CDR1 SNHLY, CDR2 FYNNEI. The CDR3 length is 15 residues. The CDR3 reads CASRRGVSYTGELFF. CDR3 nucleotide sequence: TGTGCCAGCAGGCGGGGGGTCTCTTACACCGGGGAGCTGTTTTTT. The whole variable domain, remainder taken from reference TRBV2 and TRBJ2-2, is EPEVTQTPSHQVTQMGQEVILRCVPISNHLYFYWYRQILGQKVEFLVSFYNNEISEKSEIFDDQFSVERPDGSNFTLKIRSTKLEDSAMYFCASRRGVSYTGELFFGEGSRLTVL.

The chain joins TRBV10-3 to TRBJ1-5, with 9 bases aligning to TRBD1. Germline V gene data show CDR1 as ENHRY and CDR2 as SYGVKD. V lost 3 bases and J lost 0; bases outside the gene matches: 6. CDR3 length equals 17 residues. CDR3 nucleotides: TGTGCCATCAGTGAAGGGACAGGGTATTATAGCAATCAGCCCCAGCATTTT. It codes for CAISEGTGYYSNQPQHF.

This chain joins TRBV6-6 and TRBJ2-7, with D possibly being TRBD2 (6 bases). V was pared by 2 bases and J by 6 bases, with 11 bases between. Germline lookup yields CDR1 MNHNY and CDR2 SVGAGI (reference sequence). The CDR3 consists of 13 residues. The CDR3 nucleotides are TGTGCCAGCAGTTACGAGCGGGCTGCCGAGCAGTACTTC. It encodes CASSYERAAEQYF.

The V and J genes are TRBV7-6 and TRBJ2-7; 8 nucleotides match TRBD1. There are 15 residues in the CDR3. The trim removed 4 bases at V and 3 bases at J, leaving 8 bases unmatched. Germline loops: CDR1 SGHVS, CDR2 FNYEAQ. CDR3 amino acids: CASSSAPDRVYEQYF. CDR3 coding DNA: TGTGCCAGCAGCTCAGCCCCGGACAGGGTCTACGAGCAGTACTTC.

This clone was seen only once. The CDR3 is CASSPHARKGSGGYTF. CDR3 sequence (DNA): TGTGCCAGCAGTCCTCACGCGAGAAAGGGGTCGGGCGGCTACACCTTC. This chain uses TRBV2 with TRBJ1-2; TRBD1 is a possible D gene (5 bases). CDR3 length: 16 residues. Germline values: CDR1 SNHLY, CDR2 FYNNEI. The ends were cut back, 5 bases at V and 8 bases at J, with 24 bases in the middle. The entire variable domain, with the rest obtained from reference TRBV2 and TRBJ1-2, is as follows: EPEVTQTPSHQVTQMGQEVILRCVPISNHLYFYWYRQILGQKVEFLVSFYNNEISEKSEIFDDQFSVERPDGSNFTLKIRSTKLEDSAMYFCASSPHARKGSGGYTFGSGTRLTVV.

The chain combines TRBV23-1 with TRBJ2-5; 9 bases agree with TRBD2. TRBV23-1 is an ORF, and what it does is uncertain. This CDR3 is 16 amino acids long. V was clipped by 0 bases and J by 4 bases; unmatched bases: 6. The CDR3 DNA follows: TGCGCCAGCAGTCAATCGCGGGGGGGGCAGGGAGAGACCCAGTACTTC. It codes for CASSQSRGGQGETQYF.

This clone has just one count. CDR3 in DNA: TGCAGCGGTGCGGCGGCACCGAACACTGAAGCTTTCTTT. It encodes CSGAAAPNTEAFF. This chain joins TRBV29-1 and TRBJ1-1; no clear D. This CDR3 is 13 amino acids long. V gave up 7 bases and J gave up 1 base, with 13 bases separating them. Per the germline V gene, CDR1 is SQVTM and CDR2 is ANQGSEA. Full variable domain (outside the CDR3, taken from reference TRBV29-1 and TRBJ1-1): SAVISQKPSRDICQRGTSLTIQCQVDSQVTMMFWYRQQPGQSLTLIATANQGSEATYESGFVIDKFPISRPNLTFSTLTVSNMSPEDSSIYLCSGAAAPNTEAFFGQGTRLTVV.

V usage is TRBV11-2 and J usage is TRBJ2-3; TRBD2 matches at 8 bases. With V trimmed by 1 base and J by 2 bases, 8 bases remained unmatched. The CDR3 extends over 17 amino acids. Germline V gene lookup returns CDR1 SGHAT and CDR2 FQNNGV. The DNA of the CDR3 is TGTGCCAGCAGCTTAGTCGGGGGGGCCACTAACACAGATACGCAGTATTTT. It is translated as CASSLVGGATNTDTQYF.

The chain couples TRBV18 to TRBJ1-1; D ambiguous. With 1 base removed from V and 0 bases from J, the gap between germline ends came to 15 bases. The CDR3 spans 17 residues. Germline CDR1 reads KGHSH; CDR2 reads LQKENI. Here the CDR3 reads CASSPQMAATMNTEAFF. The CDR3 DNA is TGTGCCAGCTCACCACAAATGGCAGCAACTATGAACACTGAAGCTTTCTTT.

The V gene is TRBV7-9, the J gene TRBJ2-1, with D possibly TRBD2 on 6 matching bases. V shed 1 base and J shed 5 bases, with 12 bases lying between them. Looked up from germline, CDR1 is SEHNR and CDR2 is FQNEAQ (reference sequence). CDR3 size: 15 residues. The CDR3 region is CASSLVRAGNNEQFF. Here the CDR3 DNA reads TGTGCCAGCAGCTTAGTTCGGGCGGGGAACAATGAGCAGTTCTTC.

The table lists this clone with a few counts. J is TRBJ2-5 and V is TRBV18; 7 positions agree with TRBD1. The ends lost 6 bases at V and 2 bases at J; junction bases unmatched: 9. In germline, CDR1 is KGHSH, CDR2 LQKENI. The CDR3 length is 15 residues. CDR3 region: CASSARQGYQETQYF. CDR3 in DNA: TGTGCCAGCTCGGCCCGACAGGGCTATCAAGAGACCCAGTACTTC.

The chain carries TRBV5-4 and TRBJ2-5, with 15 bases aligning to TRBD2. Trimming at V came to 4 bases and at J to 1 base, leaving 5 bases not matched to a gene. This CDR3 is built from 17 residues. Germline V lookup: CDR1 SGHNT, CDR2 YYREEE (reference sequence). CDR3 in DNA: TGTGCCAGCAGCCAGGGACTAGCGGGGGGAATCCAAGAGACCCAGTACTTC. Its protein is CASSQGLAGGIQETQYF.

The chain links TRBV5-1 to TRBJ2-3; D not certain. Germline V gene sequence: CDR1 SGHRS, CDR2 YFSETQ. Between the trimmed V and J ends, which lost 4 bases and 2 bases, there was a span of 11 bases. CDR3 length: 14 amino acids. Here the CDR3 DNA reads TGCGCCAGCAGCCTTCTCGGTCCCACAGATACGCAGTATTTT. It is translated as CASSLLGPTDTQYF. Complete variable domain (other parts from reference TRBV5-1 and TRBJ2-3): KAGVTQTPRYLIKTRGQQVTLSCSPISGHRSVSWYQQTPGQGLQFLFEYFSETQRNKGNFPGRFSGRQFSNSRSEMNVSTLELGDSALYLCASSLLGPTDTQYFGPGTRLTVL.

This chain connects TRBV7-8 to TRBJ2-1; D possibly corresponds to TRBD1 (5 bases). Germline values: CDR1 SGHVS, CDR2 FQNEAQ. The CDR3 has 14 residues. Trimming left V 4 bases short and J 4 bases short, with 11 bases between. The CDR3 protein is CASSSHQGYNEQFF. CDR3 bases: TGTGCCAGCAGCTCGCACCAGGGATACAATGAGCAGTTCTTC.

The chain combines TRBV6-5 with TRBJ1-1, with D unclear. The CDR3 has 15 residues. V lost 0 bases and J lost 1, with 9 bases in between. Germline loops: CDR1 MNHEY, CDR2 SVGAGI. Here the CDR3 reads CASSYSTQRNTEAFF. The CDR3 coding sequence is TGTGCCAGCAGTTACTCGACTCAAAGGAACACTGAAGCTTTCTTT.